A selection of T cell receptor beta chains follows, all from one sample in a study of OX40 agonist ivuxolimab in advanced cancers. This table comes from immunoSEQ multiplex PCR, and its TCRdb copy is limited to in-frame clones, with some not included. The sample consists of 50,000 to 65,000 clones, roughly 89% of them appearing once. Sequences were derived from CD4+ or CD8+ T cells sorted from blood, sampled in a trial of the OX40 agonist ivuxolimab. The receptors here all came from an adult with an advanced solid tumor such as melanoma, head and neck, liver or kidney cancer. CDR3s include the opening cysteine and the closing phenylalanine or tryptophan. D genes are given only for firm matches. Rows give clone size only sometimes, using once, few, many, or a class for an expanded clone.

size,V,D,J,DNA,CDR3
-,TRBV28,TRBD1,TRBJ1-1,TGTGCCAGCAGTACTCCGGGACAGGGGGCGCGGGTCCAGGCTTTCTTT,CASSTPGQGARVQAFF
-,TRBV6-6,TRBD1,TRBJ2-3,TGTGCCAGCAAGACAGGGGCCTTCACAGATACGCAGTATTTT,CASKTGAFTDTQYF
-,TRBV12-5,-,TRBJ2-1,TGTGCTAGTGCCCGCGGGGAGGCGCCCTACAATGAGCAGTTCTTC,CASARGEAPYNEQFF
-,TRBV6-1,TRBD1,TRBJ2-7,TGTGCCAGCAGGAGGGGACAGTTCTCCTACGAGCAGTACTTC,CASRRGQFSYEQYF
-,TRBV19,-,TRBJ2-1,TGTGCCAGTAGTAATCTCTACTCCTACAATGAGCAGTTCTTC,CASSNLYSYNEQFF
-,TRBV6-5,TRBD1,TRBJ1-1,TGTGCCAGCAGGCGGACAGGGAGGGCGGCTGAAGCTTTCTTT,CASRRTGRAAEAFF
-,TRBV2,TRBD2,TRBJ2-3,TGTGCCAGCAGTGAAGCGCGCCTAGCGGGAGGGAGGGCAGATACGCAGTATTTT,CASSEARLAGGRADTQYF
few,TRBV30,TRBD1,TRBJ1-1,TGTGCCTGGAGAACCCCGGGGACAGGGGGCACTGAAGCTTTCTTT,CAWRTPGTGGTEAFF
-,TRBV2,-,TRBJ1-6,TGTGCCAGCAGTGAACGTCAGGCGGATCTTTCACCCCTCCACTTT,CASSERQADLSPLHF
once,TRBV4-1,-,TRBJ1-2,TGCGCCAGCAGCCAAGGGGGGACAATTTCTATGGATGGCTACACCTTC,CASSQGGTISMDGYTF
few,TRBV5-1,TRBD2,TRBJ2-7,TGCGCCAGCAGCTTAGGCCCCGGGACTAGCGGGAGTTTGATTTCCTTC,CASSLGPGTSGSLISF
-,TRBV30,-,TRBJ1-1,TGTGCCTGGAAACTCGACGTGAACACTGAAGCTTTCTTT,CAWKLDVNTEAFF
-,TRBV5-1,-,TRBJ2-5,TGCGCCAGCAGCTCCCAGATGGGCGTGGGAGAGACCCAGTACTTC,CASSSQMGVGETQYF
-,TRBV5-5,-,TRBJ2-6,TGTGCCAGCAGCTATCCCAGGGGTTCTGGGGCCAACGTCCTGACTTTC,CASSYPRGSGANVLTF
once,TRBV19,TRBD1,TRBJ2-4,TGTGCCAGTAGTATAGCCACAGGGGGAGCCAAAAACATTCAGTACTTC,CASSIATGGAKNIQYF
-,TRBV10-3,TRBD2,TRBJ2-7,TGTGCCACCTGGGGAGGCGGGAGCCACTCCTACGAGCAGTACTTC,CATWGGGSHSYEQYF
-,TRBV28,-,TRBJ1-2,TGTGCCAGCAGTTCCTACAGTTCCTATGGCTACACCTTC,CASSSYSSYGYTF
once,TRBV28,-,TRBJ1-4,TGTGCCAGCAGTTTGGGGGGGGCAACTAATGAAAAACTGTTTTTT,CASSLGGATNEKLFF
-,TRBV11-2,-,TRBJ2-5,TGTGCCAGCAGCTTAAGTCCAGGGCAAGAGACCCAGTACTTC,CASSLSPGQETQYF
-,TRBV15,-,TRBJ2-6,TGTGCCACCAGCTCACGGACGGGAATCCAGAGCTCTGGGGCCAACGTCCTGACTTTC,CATSSRTGIQSSGANVLTF
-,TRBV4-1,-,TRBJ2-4,TGCGCCAGCAGCCAAGATAGTCGGGAGATCGGATACATTCAGTACTTC,CASSQDSREIGYIQYF
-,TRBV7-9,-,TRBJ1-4,TGTGCCAGCAGCCCTCAGGGTGGCAGAGCTAATGAAAAACTGTTTTTT,CASSPQGGRANEKLFF
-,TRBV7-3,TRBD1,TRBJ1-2,TGTGCCAGCAGCCGAACAGGGGGCGATGGCTACACCTTC,CASSRTGGDGYTF
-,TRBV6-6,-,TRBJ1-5,TGTGCCAGCAGTGACGGAGATAGCAATCAGCCCCAGCATTTT,CASSDGDSNQPQHF
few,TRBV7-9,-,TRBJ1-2,TGTGCCAGCAGTCGGACTAACTATGGCTACACCTTC,CASSRTNYGYTF
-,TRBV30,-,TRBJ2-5,TGTGCCTGGAGGGGCTACCAAGAGACCCAGTACTTC,CAWRGYQETQYF